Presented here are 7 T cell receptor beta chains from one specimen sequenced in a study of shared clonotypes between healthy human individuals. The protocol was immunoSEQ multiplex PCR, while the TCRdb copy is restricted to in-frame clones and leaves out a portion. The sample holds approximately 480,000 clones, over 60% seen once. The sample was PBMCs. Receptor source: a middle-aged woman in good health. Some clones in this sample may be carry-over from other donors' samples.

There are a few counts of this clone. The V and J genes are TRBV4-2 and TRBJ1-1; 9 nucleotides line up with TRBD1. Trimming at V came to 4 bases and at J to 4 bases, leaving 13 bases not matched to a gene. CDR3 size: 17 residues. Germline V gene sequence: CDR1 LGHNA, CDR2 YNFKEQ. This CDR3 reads CASSPQGDRARITEAFF. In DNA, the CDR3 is TGTGCCAGCAGCCCGCAAGGGGACAGGGCGAGGATCACTGAAGCTTTCTTT.

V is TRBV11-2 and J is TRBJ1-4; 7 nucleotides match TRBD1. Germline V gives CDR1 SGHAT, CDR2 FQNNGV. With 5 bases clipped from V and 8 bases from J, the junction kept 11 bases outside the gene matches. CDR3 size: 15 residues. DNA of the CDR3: TGTGCCAGCAGCACCCGGGTACAGGGGCACGAAAAACTGTTTTTT. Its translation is CASSTRVQGHEKLFF.

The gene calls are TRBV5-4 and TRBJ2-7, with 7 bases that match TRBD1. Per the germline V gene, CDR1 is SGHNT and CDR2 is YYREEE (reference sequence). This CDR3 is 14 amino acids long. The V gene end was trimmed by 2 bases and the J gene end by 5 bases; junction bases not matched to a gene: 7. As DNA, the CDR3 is TGTGCCAGCAGCTTTTGGCCCACAGGGGACGAGCAGTACTTC. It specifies CASSFWPTGDEQYF.

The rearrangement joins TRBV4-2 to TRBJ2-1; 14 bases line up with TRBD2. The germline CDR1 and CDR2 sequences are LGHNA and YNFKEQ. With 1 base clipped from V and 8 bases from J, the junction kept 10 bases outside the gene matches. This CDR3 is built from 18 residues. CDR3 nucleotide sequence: TGTGCCAGCAGCCAAGTGAGGGGGACTAGCGGGAGTGGGTATGAGCAGTTCTTC. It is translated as CASSQVRGTSGSGYEQFF.

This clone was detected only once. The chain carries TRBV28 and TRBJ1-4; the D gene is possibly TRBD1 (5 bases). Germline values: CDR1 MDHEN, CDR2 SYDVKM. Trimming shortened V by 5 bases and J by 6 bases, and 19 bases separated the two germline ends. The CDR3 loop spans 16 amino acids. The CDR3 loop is CASSGYEAGRHEKLFF. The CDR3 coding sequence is TGTGCCAGCAGTGGGTATGAGGCAGGGCGGCATGAAAAACTGTTTTTT.

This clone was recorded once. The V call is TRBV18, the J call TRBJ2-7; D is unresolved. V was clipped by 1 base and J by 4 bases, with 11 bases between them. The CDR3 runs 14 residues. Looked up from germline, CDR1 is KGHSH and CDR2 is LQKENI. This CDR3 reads CASSPRLSKYEQYF. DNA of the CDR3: TGTGCCAGCTCACCACGTTTGTCTAAGTACGAGCAGTACTTC. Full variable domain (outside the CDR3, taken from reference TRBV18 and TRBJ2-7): NAGVMQNPRHLVRRRGQEARLRCSPMKGHSHVYWYRQLPEEGLKFMVYLQKENIIDESGMPKERFSAEFPKEGPSILRIQQVVRGDSAAYFCASSPRLSKYEQYFGPGTRLTVT.

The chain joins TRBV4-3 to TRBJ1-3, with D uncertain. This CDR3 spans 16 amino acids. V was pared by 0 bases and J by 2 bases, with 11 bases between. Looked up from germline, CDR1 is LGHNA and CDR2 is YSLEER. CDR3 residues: CASSQDPTLTGNTIYF. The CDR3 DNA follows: TGCGCCAGCAGCCAAGATCCGACACTAACTGGAAACACCATATATTTT.